One T cell receptor beta chain is described in this entry. Data came from immunoSEQ multiplex PCR; TCRdb stores just in-frame clones and leaves some out. The table records about 9,600 clones, about 80% of them present only once. The sample belongs to a study of T cell repertoires in ileal Crohn's disease. V was pared by 4 bases and J by 6 bases, with 11 bases of the junction left unmatched. Germline CDR1 and CDR2: SGHRS and YFSETQ. The length of the CDR3 is 15 residues. The chain couples TRBV5-1 to TRBJ2-7, with 9 bases matching TRBD1. The sample taken for sequencing was ileal tissue. This receptor was identified in an adult with Crohn's disease. The DNA of the CDR3 is TGCGCCAGCAGCCCTGCGAATACAGGGGGCATCGAGCAGTACTTC. It yields the protein CASSPANTGGIEQYF.